A selection of T cell receptor beta chains follows, all from one sample in a study of blood T cell repertoires in COVID-19. TCRdb's table, derived via immunoSEQ multiplex PCR, lists solely in-frame clones and lacks some. The table has around 98,000 clones, less than 85% seen once. Material: peripheral blood. These TCRs come from a woman aged 55-70 years with acute or convalescent COVID-19. Both conserved end residues are part of each CDR3. The D gene is left open where the match is weak.

14	TRBD2	TRBJ2-7	TRBV11-3	CASSFTSGAYEQYF	TGTGCCAGCAGCTTCACTAGCGGGGCCTACGAGCAGTACTTC
16	TRBD1	TRBJ2-7	TRBV6-5	CASSYRPTGIAYEQYF	TGTGCCAGCAGTTACCGTCCGACAGGGATCGCCTACGAGCAGTACTTC
12	-	TRBJ1-2	TRBV18	CASSPSLDSYTF	TGTGCCAGCTCACCGTCGCTGGACAGCTACACCTTC
15	-	TRBJ1-3	TRBV2	CASSAGQNSGNTIYF	TGTGCCAGCAGCGCAGGACAGAACTCTGGAAACACCATATATTTT
16	-	TRBJ2-3	TRBV9	CASSVDGQGRTDTQYF	TGTGCCAGCAGCGTAGATGGTCAGGGCCGCACAGATACGCAGTATTTT
13	TRBD1	TRBJ2-7	TRBV7-2	CASSADRFGEQYF	TGTGCCAGCAGCGCGGACAGGTTTGGCGAGCAGTACTTC
13	-	TRBJ2-7	TRBV5-1	CASSLTGPREQYF	TGCGCCAGCAGCTTGACAGGGCCTAGGGAGCAGTACTTC
14	-	TRBJ1-6	TRBV6-5	CATTRSSYNSPLHF	TGTGCCACCACAAGGAGCTCCTATAATTCACCCCTCCACTTT
14	-	TRBJ1-2	TRBV6-5	CASSPDRRYYGYTF	TGTGCCAGCAGTCCCGACAGGAGATACTATGGCTACACCTTC
15	-	TRBJ1-5	TRBV2	CASSEGTYRGQPQHF	TGTGCCAGCAGTGAAGGGACCTATCGGGGTCAGCCCCAGCATTTT
14	-	TRBJ2-3	TRBV5-4	CASSLASETDTQYF	TGTGCCAGCAGCTTGGCCTCAGAAACAGATACGCAGTATTTT
14	-	TRBJ1-2	TRBV18	CASSLRNYPYGYTF	TGTGCCAGCTCACTCAGAAACTACCCCTATGGCTACACCTTC
14	TRBD2	TRBJ2-1	TRBV2	CASSEGLAGREQFF	TGTGCCAGCAGTGAAGGGCTAGCGGGGAGGGAGCAGTTCTTC
17	TRBD2	TRBJ2-3	TRBV5-1	CASSLPGLPGGTDTQYF	TGCGCCAGCAGCTTACCGGGACTACCCGGGGGGACAGATACGCAGTATTTT
18	TRBD2	TRBJ2-6	TRBV7-8	CASSLVGGGVSGANVLTF	TGTGCCAGCAGCTTAGTTGGCGGGGGGGTCTCTGGGGCCAACGTCCTGACTTTC
15	-	TRBJ1-6	TRBV4-1	CASSQDGEGSSPLHF	TGCGCCAGCAGCCAAGATGGGGAGGGGAGTTCACCCCTCCACTTT
12	-	TRBJ1-3	TRBV7-9	CASSFQGNTIYF	TGTGCCAGCAGCTTCCAAGGAAACACCATATATTTT
15	TRBD2	TRBJ2-1	TRBV7-3	CASSSTSGRNNEQFF	TGTGCCAGCAGCTCGACTAGCGGGCGAAACAATGAGCAGTTCTTC
16	TRBD1	TRBJ2-2	TRBV24-1	CATSDPGQGEAGELFF	TGTGCCACCAGTGATCCGGGACAGGGGGAAGCCGGGGAGCTGTTTTTT
16	TRBD1	TRBJ2-7	TRBV27	CASSLSGTGASYEQYF	TGTGCCAGCAGTTTATCAGGGACAGGGGCTTCCTACGAGCAGTACTTC